These 21 T cell receptor beta chains were all obtained from the same sample, sequenced in a study of glioma-infiltrating T cells. Using RNA template, CDR3s of TCR alpha and beta were amplified with iRepertoire arm-PCR. TCRdb ran MiXCR on the multiplex PCR reads and lists one entry per CDR3 protein. The sample includes under 150,000 distinct CDR3 sequences, under 30% seen only once; the top ten take over 25%. The sequenced sample consisted of glioma tissue, nonneoplastic brain tissue, or PBMCs (not recorded which). These receptors were obtained from a human donor with low-grade glioma or glioblastoma, undergoing nonglioma brain surgery, or in good health (not recorded which).

This clonotype was recorded a few times. The chain has TRBV5-1 and TRBJ1-2; D ambiguous. The germline V and J ends were trimmed by 1 base and 1 base, with 5 bases remaining between them. The CDR3 sequence is 13 residues long. Germline V gene lookup returns CDR1 SGHRS and CDR2 YFSETQ. CDR3 nucleotides: TGCGCCAGCAGCTTGCCCGATAACTATGGCTACACCTTC. Its translation: CASSLPDNYGYTF.

The chain uses TRBV20-1 and TRBJ2-2; D gene uncertain. V gave up 1 base and J gave up 1 base, with 10 bases separating them. Germline values: CDR1 DFQATT, CDR2 SNEGSKA (reference sequence). The CDR3 contains 15 residues. In nucleotides, the CDR3 is TGCAGTGCTAGAGTGGTCTCGGAGAACACCGGGGAGCTGTTTTTT. Translation: CSARVVSENTGELFF.

This clonotype was recorded at least ten times. The V gene is TRBV28, the J gene TRBJ2-1; a weak D match, TRBD2 (6 bases). Germline V gene lookup returns CDR1 MDHEN and CDR2 SYDVKM. V was shortened by 4 bases and J by 1 base, with 8 bases between the two germline ends. The CDR3 has 14 residues. CDR3 in DNA: TGTGCCAGCAGTTGGAGGGTGTCCTACAATGAGCAGTTCTTC. Protein: CASSWRVSYNEQFF.

Comment on this clonotype: A read error may explain this, as a much larger clone is one base away. The CDR3 sequence: CASSLNHRGRTDTQYF. The CDR3 DNA reads as TGTGCCAGCAGCTTAAACCATCGGGGCCGCACAGATACGCAGTATTTT. The chain has TRBV7-9 and TRBJ2-3; D possibly matches TRBD1 or TRBD2 (5 bases each). The germline V gene has CDR1 SEHNR and CDR2 FQNEAQ (reference sequence). Deletions cut 2 bases from V and 1 base from J, with 13 bases between. This CDR3 spans 16 amino acids.

The chain couples TRBV28 to TRBJ2-5, with D tentatively TRBD1 (5 bases). The germline gives CDR1 MDHEN, CDR2 SYDVKM. Trimming took 8 bases from V and 3 from J, leaving 13 bases between them. The CDR3 has 13 residues. In DNA form, the CDR3 reads TGTGCCAGCGGGTCACCAGGGAAAGAGACCCAGTACTTC. This codes for CASGSPGKETQYF. Variable domain in full (rest from reference TRBV28 and TRBJ2-5): DVKVTQSSRYLVKRTGEKVFLECVQDMDHENMFWYRQDPGLGLRLIYFSYDVKMKEKGDIPEGYSVSREKKERFSLILESASTNQTSMYLCASGSPGKETQYFGPGTRLLVL.

At least ten counts were recorded for this clonotype. The chain uses TRBV20-1 and TRBJ2-2; TRBD2 matches at 12 bases. This CDR3 contains 19 residues. Per germline, CDR1 DFQATT and CDR2 SNEGSKA (reference sequence). V trimming: 0 bases; J trimming: 5 bases; junction bases outside the gene matches: 13. CDR3 in DNA: TGCAGTGCTAGAGATGGGACTAGCGGGCCATCCGTGGAGACCGGGGAGCTGTTTTTT. This translates into CSARDGTSGPSVETGELFF.

This clonotype was counted only a few times. This rearrangement joins TRBV10-3 to TRBJ1-1; no definite D call. With 0 bases removed from V and 10 bases from J, the gap between germline ends came to 15 bases. The CDR3 has 14 residues. In germline, CDR1 is ENHRY, CDR2 SYGVKD. The chain's CDR3 is CAISESSGQPGAFF. CDR3 sequence (DNA): TGTGCCATCAGTGAGTCTAGCGGCCAGCCTGGAGCTTTCTTT.

As regards this clonotype: A much more abundant neighbour one base away suggests this may be a read error. This chain uses TRBV6-1 with TRBJ1-6, with D unresolved. The germline gives CDR1 MNHNS, CDR2 SASEGT. The CDR3 has 13 amino acids. The V end was cut by 7 bases, the J end by 10 bases, with 14 bases between. The CDR3 spells CASKRQGKSPLHF. CDR3 sequence (DNA): TGTGCCAGCAAAAGACAAGGGAAGTCACCCCTCCACTTT.

This sequence joins TRBV28 and TRBJ1-5, with D possibly being TRBD1 (6 bases). The length of the CDR3 is 14 residues. V was shortened by 7 bases and J by 5 bases, with 15 bases between the two germline ends. The germline CDR1 and CDR2 sequences are MDHEN and SYDVKM. The CDR3 DNA is TGTGCCAGCACCGCCGGGACACCCTATCAGCCCCAGCATTTT. It yields the protein CASTAGTPYQPQHF.

Note on this clonotype: A much larger clone differs from this one at a single base, so this may be a read error. The V and J genes are TRBV14 and TRBJ2-5; 8 bases are shared with TRBD2. Germline V gene lookup returns CDR1 SGHDN and CDR2 FVKESK. V shed 4 bases and J 5 bases; nucleotides not matched to a gene: 6. The CDR3 length is 14 residues. CDR3 sequence reads: CASSRAGERETQYF. CDR3 coding DNA: TGTGCCAGCAGCCGAGCGGGGGAAAGGGAGACCCAGTACTTC. Looking up the rest from reference TRBV14 and TRBJ2-5 gives the full variable domain: EAGVTQFPSHSVIEKGQTVTLRCDPISGHDNLYWYRRVMGKEIKFLLHFVKESKQDESGMPNNRFLAERTGGTYSTLKVQPAELEDSGVYFCASSRAGERETQYFGPGTRLLVL.

This rearrangement joins TRBV7-9 to TRBJ1-3; D is unresolved. V lost 7 bases to trimming and J lost 0 bases, with 13 bases between them. This CDR3 contains 15 residues. Germline values: CDR1 SEHNR, CDR2 FQNEAQ (reference sequence). CDR3 residues: CASTMDRSSGNTIYF. In DNA, the CDR3 is TGTGCCAGCACCATGGACCGGAGCTCTGGAAACACCATATATTTT.

Remarks on this clonotype: A much larger clone lies a single base off, so this may be a read error. The gene calls are TRBV28 and TRBJ1-1, with 9 bases aligning to TRBD1. Germline CDR1 MDHEN, CDR2 SYDVKM. This CDR3 is 18 amino acids long. CDR3 nucleotide sequence: TGTGCCAGCAGTAATATACAGGGGGCAGGAATCATGAACACTGAAGTTTTCTTT. This gives the protein CASSNIQGAGIMNTEVFF. Using reference TRBV28 and TRBJ1-1 for the parts outside the CDR3, the full variable domain is DVKVTQSSRYLVKRTGEKVFLECVQDMDHENMFWYRQDPGLGLRLIYFSYDVKMKEKGDIPEGYSVSREKKERFSLILESASTNQTSMYLCASSNIQGAGIMNTEVFFGQGTRLTVV.

This clonotype was detected only a few times. The chain joins TRBV20-1 to TRBJ1-1; maybe TRBD1 (5 bases). Germline V gene sequence: CDR1 DFQATT, CDR2 SNEGSKA (reference sequence). V was pared by 5 bases and J by 0 bases, with 13 bases between. The CDR3 totals 14 residues. CDR3 sequence reads: CSAGEGHLNTEAFF. CDR3 bases: TGCAGTGCTGGGGAAGGACACCTGAACACTGAAGCTTTCTTT.

The chain uses TRBV7-9 and TRBJ1-1; a weak D match, TRBD1 (5 bases). Germline V CDR1 and CDR2: SEHNR, FQNEAQ (reference sequence). The length of the CDR3 is 15 residues. The germline V and J ends were trimmed by 0 bases and 5 bases, with 13 bases remaining between them. CDR3 nucleotide sequence: TGTGCCAGCAGCTTAGCTGGCGGGGGGGGGACTGAAGCTTTCTTT. Protein product: CASSLAGGGGTEAFF.

Ten or more counts support this clonotype. The V and J genes are TRBV4-1 and TRBJ2-3, with a possible D match to TRBD1 (6 bases). Trimming cost V 6 bases and J 0 bases, with 19 bases left between them. This CDR3 has 17 amino acids. Germline V gives CDR1 MGHRA, CDR2 YSYEKL. As DNA, the CDR3 is TGCGCCAGCAGAGATCCCTACGGAGGACAGAGCACAGATACGCAGTATTTT. Translation: CASRDPYGGQSTDTQYF.

DNA of the CDR3: TGTGCCAGCAGCCAAGATCTTAACAGGGGACGAGGCTACACCTTC. This gives the protein CASSQDLNRGRGYTF. The genes are TRBV14 and TRBJ1-2; 7 bases fit TRBD1. This CDR3 spans 15 amino acids. Germline values: CDR1 SGHDN, CDR2 FVKESK. V lost 0 bases, J lost 8 bases, and 9 bases stayed unmatched.

This clonotype was seen a few times. The CDR3 reads CAWSKGTMAFEQYV. The CDR3 DNA is TGTGCCTGGAGTAAGGGTACAATGGCATTCGAGCAGTACGTC. This chain uses TRBV30 with TRBJ2-7, with no clear D. The V end lost 2 bases, the J end lost 6 bases, and 17 bases lay between the germline ends. The CDR3 runs 14 residues. Germline V gene lookup returns CDR1 GTSNPN and CDR2 SVGIG (reference sequence).

This clonotype has more than one count but fewer than ten. The chain recombines TRBV2 with TRBJ2-3; 7 nucleotides match TRBD2. Germline V lookup: CDR1 SNHLY, CDR2 FYNNEI. The trim removed 8 bases at V and 3 bases at J, leaving 5 bases unmatched. The CDR3 sequence is 13 residues long. In DNA, the CDR3 is TGTGCCAGCCGTTCCGGGAGGACAGATACGCAGTATTTT. Amino acid sequence: CASRSGRTDTQYF.

This clonotype was recorded a few times. CDR3 in DNA: TGTGCCAGCAGCTTATCGGGCAGTAGCAATGAGCAGTTCTTC. Translating gives CASSLSGSSNEQFF. The chain carries TRBV7-3 and TRBJ2-1; D unclear. The CDR3 runs to 14 residues. Per germline, CDR1 SGHTA and CDR2 FQGTGA. V lost 2 bases and J lost 6, with 11 bases in between.

This clonotype showed up just a few times. This chain connects TRBV5-1 to TRBJ1-1; D is uncertain. Germline CDR1 SGHRS, CDR2 YFSETQ. The V end was cut by 4 bases, the J end by 4 bases, with 11 bases between. CDR3 length equals 13 residues. CDR3 loop: CASSQIRGTEAFF. The CDR3 DNA reads as TGCGCCAGCAGCCAGATCCGAGGCACTGAAGCTTTCTTT.

The rearrangement joins TRBV12-3 or TRBV12-4 to TRBJ2-5; TRBD2 aligns across 8 bases. With 4 bases clipped from V and 5 bases from J, the junction kept 6 bases outside the gene matches. The CDR3 consists of 14 residues. The CDR3 nucleotides read TGTGCCAGCAGTTCTCGGGGGGGCGGGGAGACCCAGTACTTC. Translated, it gives CASSSRGGGETQYF.